This T cell receptor beta chain was sequenced during a study of blood T cell repertoires in COVID-19. Study at large: Sources were T cells, B-cell-depleted T cells, or PBMCs; the material itself was cDNA or gDNA.

The CDR3 runs 15 residues. The V gene end was trimmed by 5 bases and the J gene end by 2 bases; junction bases not matched to a gene: 8. In germline, CDR1 is LNHDA, CDR2 SQIVND (reference sequence). The protocol was immunoSEQ multiplex PCR, while the TCRdb copy is restricted to in-frame clones and leaves out a portion. This sample has 300,000 to 450,000 clones; around 92% occur once, and the top ten carry around 3%. Sequencing was performed on peripheral blood. The chain employs TRBV19 and TRBJ1-2, with 7 nucleotides matching TRBD1. This TCR was recovered from a woman in her twenties or thirties with COVID-19, enrolled during active disease. The CDR3, as DNA: TGTGCCAGTAGTGCCCAACAGGGGTTGAACTATGGCTACACCTTC. It encodes CASSAQQGLNYGYTF.